This T cell receptor (beta chain) was sequenced during a study of cytotoxic CD8 clonotypes in ibrutinib-treated CLL (dated by TCRdb to the early 2020s). Background for the entire study: In this cohort, 15 patients were treatment-naive and ten to twelve were relapsed/refractory, while approximately 18 had unmutated IGHV. Cryopreserved peripheral blood mononuclear cells were obtained prior to treatment, at the time of response, and at either disease progression or sustained remission. Response samples were taken after a median of 12 months on treatment, ranging from about 6 to 40 months. All remission and progressive disease samples were collected while patients were still receiving ibrutinib. Longitudinal samples were available for about 30% of the roughly 90 trial participants. On average, each sample yielded around 250,000 productive templates and around 100,000 productive rearrangements. Partial responses were observed in about 24 patients and complete responses in 2; after a median follow-up of 68 months, remission was maintained in roughly 15 patients and progression was observed in about twelve. Study-level results and caveats: Baseline clonality exceeded that of age-matched healthy donors and correlated strongly with circulating CD8+ T-cell counts. Public clonotypes were rare and either shrank or stayed stable during treatment, and the rise in clonality at ibrutinib response reflected expansion of private clonotypes. An increase in clonality was observed at ibrutinib response, with clonality remaining stable during sustained remission and falling back toward baseline at progression. Sustained-remission and progressing patients did not have matched sampling times, and lymph node repertoires were not examined.

The goal of deep resolution MiSeq sequencing was a depth between 1 in 1 million and 1 in 200,000 T cells, and coverage averaged 10x per clonotype. The immunoSEQ hsTCRB Kit was used to generate TCR beta libraries. Regarding the original processing steps: The data were analyzed with ImmunoSEQ Analyzer and ImmunoSEQ Data Assistant, and V, D and J gene assignments followed IMGT definitions. Clonality, which ranges from 0 to 1, was calculated as one minus the normalized Shannon entropy of productive rearrangement frequencies. Only overrepresented clonotypes making up at least 0.05% of each patient's repertoire were included in the public clonotype analysis. Repertoires from 10 to 15 age-matched healthy donors in immuneACCESS were used as clonality controls. This immuneACCESS table, as held by TCRdb, lists in-frame sequences with V and J called but not all clones. Of the missing ones, under half trace to an unresolved V gene in checked studies; the others have no known cause. That table furnishes V, J and clone size, whereas the DNA furnished D and trimming. The sample table shows about 140,000 clones, and approximately 80% are seen once. Jointly, the top ten make up 7.5% to 8% of the sample.

For TCR beta library preparation, about 2.1 micrograms of genomic DNA were extracted from the cryopreserved PBMCs. Longitudinal blood samples from CLL patients receiving ibrutinib monotherapy were subjected to high-throughput TCR beta sequencing. The patients took part in an open-label, single-center phase 2 trial of ibrutinib monotherapy. With respect to this clone: Which antigen it targets is not known. The input lacks base qualities; no much larger clone sits a single base away.

The sample was PBMCs, taken after 36 months of ibrutinib treatment. This clonotype originated in a human donor with chronic lymphocytic leukemia.

Read as DNA, the sequence is TGCGCCAGCAGTGCTGGGGGAGTCTCCTACGAGCAGTACTTC. Translated, this gives CASSAGGVSYEQYF. Recombination connected TRBV10-1 to TRBJ2-7; the D region may be TRBD1 or TRBD2, each matching 5 bases equally. Trimming removed 4 bases from V and 0 bases from J, leaving 10 bases between the germline ends. From its cysteine to its phenylalanine, the CDR3 spans 14 amino acids. Only the CDR3 part of the read is kept: 42 bases, read in frame from the first base. The germline V gene (reference sequence) supplies CDR1 WNHNN and CDR2 SYGVQD.